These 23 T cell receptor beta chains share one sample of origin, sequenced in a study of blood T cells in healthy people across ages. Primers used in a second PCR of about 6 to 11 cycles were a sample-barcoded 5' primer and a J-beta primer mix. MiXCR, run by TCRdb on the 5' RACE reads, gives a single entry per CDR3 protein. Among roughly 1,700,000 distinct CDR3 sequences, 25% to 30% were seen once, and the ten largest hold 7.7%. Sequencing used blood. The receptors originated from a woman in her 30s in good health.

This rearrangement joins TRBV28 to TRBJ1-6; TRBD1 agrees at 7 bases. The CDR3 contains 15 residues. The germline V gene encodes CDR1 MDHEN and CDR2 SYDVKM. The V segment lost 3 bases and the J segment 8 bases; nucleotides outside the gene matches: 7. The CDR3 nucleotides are TGTGCCAGCAGTTTCCAACAGGGGAATCATTCACCCCTCCACTTT. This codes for CASSFQQGNHSPLHF.

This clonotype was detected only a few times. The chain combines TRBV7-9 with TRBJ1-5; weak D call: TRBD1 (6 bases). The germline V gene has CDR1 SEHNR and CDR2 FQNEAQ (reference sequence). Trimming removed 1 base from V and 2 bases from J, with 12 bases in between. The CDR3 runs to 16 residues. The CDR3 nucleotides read TGTGCCAGCAGCTTAGGGTCAGGGGCCGGCAATCAGCCCCAGCATTTT. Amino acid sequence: CASSLGSGAGNQPQHF.

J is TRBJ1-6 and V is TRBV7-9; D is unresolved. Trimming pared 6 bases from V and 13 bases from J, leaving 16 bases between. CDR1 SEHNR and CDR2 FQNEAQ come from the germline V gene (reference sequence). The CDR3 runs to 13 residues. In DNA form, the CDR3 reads TGTGCCAGCAGTTTCCCGGGCCAGGCTCCCCTCCACTTT. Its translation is CASSFPGQAPLHF.

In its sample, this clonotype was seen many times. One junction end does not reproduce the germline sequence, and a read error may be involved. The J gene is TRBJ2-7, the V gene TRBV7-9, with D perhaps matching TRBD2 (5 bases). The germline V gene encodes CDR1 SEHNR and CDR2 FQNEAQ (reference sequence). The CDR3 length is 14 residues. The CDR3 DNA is TGCGCCAGCAGCCACCCCGGACTGTCCTACGAGCAGTACTTC. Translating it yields CASSHPGLSYEQYF.

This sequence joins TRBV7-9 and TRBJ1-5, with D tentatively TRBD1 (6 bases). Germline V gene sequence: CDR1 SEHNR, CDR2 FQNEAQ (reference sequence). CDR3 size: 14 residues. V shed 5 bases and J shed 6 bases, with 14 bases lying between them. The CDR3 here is CASSATGSGQPQHF. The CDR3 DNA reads TGTGCCAGCAGCGCGACAGGTTCCGGTCAGCCCCAGCATTTT.

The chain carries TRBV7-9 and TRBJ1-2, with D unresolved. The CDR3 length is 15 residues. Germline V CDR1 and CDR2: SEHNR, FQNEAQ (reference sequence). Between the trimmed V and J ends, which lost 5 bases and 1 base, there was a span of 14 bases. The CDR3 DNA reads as TGTGCCAGCAGCCCACACCTACTGCTTAACTATGGCTACACCTTC. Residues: CASSPHLLLNYGYTF.

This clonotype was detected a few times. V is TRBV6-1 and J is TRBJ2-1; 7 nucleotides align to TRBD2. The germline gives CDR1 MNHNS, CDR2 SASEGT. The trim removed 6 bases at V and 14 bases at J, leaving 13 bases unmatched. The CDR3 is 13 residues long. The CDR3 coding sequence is TGTGCCAGCAGCAGCCTTGAGCAGCGGGGAAAGTTCTTC. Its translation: CASSSLEQRGKFF.

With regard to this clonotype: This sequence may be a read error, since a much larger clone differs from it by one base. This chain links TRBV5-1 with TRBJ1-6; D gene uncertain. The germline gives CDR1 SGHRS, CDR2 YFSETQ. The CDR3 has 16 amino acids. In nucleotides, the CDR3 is TGCGCCAACAGCCCGGAGTCTGGGGCCTATAATTCACCCCTCCACTTT. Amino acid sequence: CANSPESGAYNSPLHF.

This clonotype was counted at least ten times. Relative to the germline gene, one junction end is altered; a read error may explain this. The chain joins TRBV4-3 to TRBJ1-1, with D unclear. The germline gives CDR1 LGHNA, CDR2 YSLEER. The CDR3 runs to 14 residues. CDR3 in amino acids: CASSQDLENTEAFF. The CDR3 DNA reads TGTGCCAGCAGCCAAGATCTGGAGAACACTGAAGCTTTCTTT.

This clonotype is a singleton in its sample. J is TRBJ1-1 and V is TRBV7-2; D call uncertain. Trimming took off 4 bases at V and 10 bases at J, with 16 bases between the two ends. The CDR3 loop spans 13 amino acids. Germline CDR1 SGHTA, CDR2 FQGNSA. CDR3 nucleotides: TGTGCCAGCAGCTCACAGCGGGGTCAGGTAGCTTTCTTT. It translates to CASSSQRGQVAFF.

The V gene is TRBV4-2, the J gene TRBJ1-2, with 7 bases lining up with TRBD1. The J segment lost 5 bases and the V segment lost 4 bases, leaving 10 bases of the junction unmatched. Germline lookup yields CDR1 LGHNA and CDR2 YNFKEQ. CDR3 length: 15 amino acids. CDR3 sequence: CASSRAQQGRYGYTF. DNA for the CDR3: TGTGCCAGCAGCCGAGCACAACAGGGGAGGTATGGCTACACCTTC.

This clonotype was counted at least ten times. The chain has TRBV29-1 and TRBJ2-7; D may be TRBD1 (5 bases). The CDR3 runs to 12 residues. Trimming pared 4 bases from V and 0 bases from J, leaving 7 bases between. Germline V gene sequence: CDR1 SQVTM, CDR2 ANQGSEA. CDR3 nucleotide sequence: TGCAGCGTTGCGGACACCTCCTACGAGCAGTACTTC. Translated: CSVADTSYEQYF.

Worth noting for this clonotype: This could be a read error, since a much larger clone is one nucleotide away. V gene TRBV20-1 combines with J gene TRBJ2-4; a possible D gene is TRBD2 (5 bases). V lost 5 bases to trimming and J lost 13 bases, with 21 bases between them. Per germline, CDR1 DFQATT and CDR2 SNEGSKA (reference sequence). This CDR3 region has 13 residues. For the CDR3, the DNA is TGCAGTGCTGACTATCTAGTTCTCAATGAGCAGTACTTC. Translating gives CSADYLVLNEQYF.

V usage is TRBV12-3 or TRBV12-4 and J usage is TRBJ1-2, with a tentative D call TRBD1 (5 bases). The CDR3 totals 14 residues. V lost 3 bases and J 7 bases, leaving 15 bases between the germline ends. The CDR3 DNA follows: TGTGCCAGCAGTTTCTGGACCCGGAGGGGTGGCTACACCTTC. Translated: CASSFWTRRGGYTF.

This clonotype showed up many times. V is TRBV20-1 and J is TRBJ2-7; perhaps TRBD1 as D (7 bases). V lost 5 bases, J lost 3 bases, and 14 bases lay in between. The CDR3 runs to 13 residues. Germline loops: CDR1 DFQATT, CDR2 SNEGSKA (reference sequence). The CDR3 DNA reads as TGCAGTGCTGGGGGGCAGGGGGGCTACGAGCAGTACTTC. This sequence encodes CSAGGQGGYEQYF.

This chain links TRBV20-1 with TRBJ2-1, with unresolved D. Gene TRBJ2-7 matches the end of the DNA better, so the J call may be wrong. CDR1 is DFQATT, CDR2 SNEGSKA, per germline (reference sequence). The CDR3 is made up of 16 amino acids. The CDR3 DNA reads TGCAGTGCAGTGGGCCCCCTGGCGAGCAGCTACAATGAGCAGTACTTC. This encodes CSAVGPLASSYNEQYF.

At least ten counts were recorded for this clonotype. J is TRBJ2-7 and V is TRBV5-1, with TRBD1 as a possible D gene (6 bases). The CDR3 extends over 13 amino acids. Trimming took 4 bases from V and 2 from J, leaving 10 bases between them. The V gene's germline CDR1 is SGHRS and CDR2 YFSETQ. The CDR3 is CASSLDRTYEQYF. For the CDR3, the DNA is TGCGCCAGCAGCCTTGACAGGACCTACGAGCAGTACTTC.

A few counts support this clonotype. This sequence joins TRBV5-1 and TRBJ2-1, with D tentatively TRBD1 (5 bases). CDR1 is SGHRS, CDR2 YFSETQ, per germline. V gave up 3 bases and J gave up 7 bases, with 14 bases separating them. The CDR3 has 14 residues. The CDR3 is CASSSTGHVNEQFF. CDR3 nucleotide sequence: TGCGCCAGCAGCTCGACCGGACATGTTAATGAGCAGTTCTTC.

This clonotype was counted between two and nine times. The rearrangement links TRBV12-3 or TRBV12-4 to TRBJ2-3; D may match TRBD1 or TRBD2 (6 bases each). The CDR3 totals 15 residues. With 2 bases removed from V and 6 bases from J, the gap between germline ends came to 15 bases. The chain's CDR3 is CASSLSWRRGDTQYF. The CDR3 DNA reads TGTGCCAGCAGTTTATCTTGGCGGAGGGGGGATACGCAGTATTTT.

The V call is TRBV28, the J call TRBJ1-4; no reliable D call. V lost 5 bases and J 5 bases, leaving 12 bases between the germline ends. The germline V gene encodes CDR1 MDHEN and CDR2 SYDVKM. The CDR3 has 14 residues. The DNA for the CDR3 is TGTGCCAGCAGTGTAGACGGCGTGAATGAAAAACTGTTTTTT. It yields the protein CASSVDGVNEKLFF. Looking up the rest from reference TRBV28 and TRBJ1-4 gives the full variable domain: DVKVTQSSRYLVKRTGEKVFLECVQDMDHENMFWYRQDPGLGLRLIYFSYDVKMKEKGDIPEGYSVSREKKERFSLILESASTNQTSMYLCASSVDGVNEKLFFGSGTQLSVL.

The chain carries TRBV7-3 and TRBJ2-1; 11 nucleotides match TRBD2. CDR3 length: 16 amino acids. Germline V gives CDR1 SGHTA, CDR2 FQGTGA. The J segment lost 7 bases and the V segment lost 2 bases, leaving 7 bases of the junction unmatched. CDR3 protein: CASSLASSGGKNEQFF. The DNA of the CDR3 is TGTGCCAGCAGCTTAGCCTCTAGCGGGGGGAAAAATGAGCAGTTCTTC.

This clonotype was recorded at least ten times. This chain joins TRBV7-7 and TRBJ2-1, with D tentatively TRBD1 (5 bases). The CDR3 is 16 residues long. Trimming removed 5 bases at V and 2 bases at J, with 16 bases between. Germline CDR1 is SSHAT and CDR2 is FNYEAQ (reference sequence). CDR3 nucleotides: TGTGCCAGCAGCCTGGGGCTTACGGGCACCTACAATGAGCAGTTCTTC. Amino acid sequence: CASSLGLTGTYNEQFF.

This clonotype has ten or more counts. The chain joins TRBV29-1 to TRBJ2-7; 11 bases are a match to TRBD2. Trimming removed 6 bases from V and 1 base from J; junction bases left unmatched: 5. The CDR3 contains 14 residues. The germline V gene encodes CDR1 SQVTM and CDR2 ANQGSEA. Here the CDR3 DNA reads TGCAGCGTCGCCGGGACTAGCGGTTCCTACGAGCAGTACTTC. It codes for CSVAGTSGSYEQYF.